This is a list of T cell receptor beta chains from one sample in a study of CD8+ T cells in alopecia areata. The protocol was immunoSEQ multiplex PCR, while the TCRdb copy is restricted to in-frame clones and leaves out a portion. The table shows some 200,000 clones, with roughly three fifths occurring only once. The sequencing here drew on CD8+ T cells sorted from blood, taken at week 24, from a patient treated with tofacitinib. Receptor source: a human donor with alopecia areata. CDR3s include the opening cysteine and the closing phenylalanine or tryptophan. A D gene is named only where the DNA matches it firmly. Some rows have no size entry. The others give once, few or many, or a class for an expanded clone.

CDR3: CASSSTGEAFF; DNA: TGTGCCAGCAGTTCAACGGGTGAAGCTTTCTTT; size: NA; V: TRBV6-6; J: TRBJ1-1; D: NA
CDR3: CASSFEQGGRYTQYF; DNA: TGTGCCAGCAGTTTCGAACAGGGTGGTCGATATACGCAGTATTTT; size: few; V: TRBV27; J: TRBJ2-3; D: NA
CDR3: CAWSGLGSYEQYF; DNA: TGTGCCTGGAGTGGATTGGGCAGCTACGAGCAGTACTTC; size: NA; V: TRBV30; J: TRBJ2-7; D: NA
CDR3: CASKSQIYEQYF; DNA: TGTGCCAGCAAGAGTCAAATCTACGAGCAGTACTTC; size: NA; V: TRBV7-9; J: TRBJ2-7; D: NA
CDR3: CASSLSPTRTSGGYTF; DNA: TGTGCCAGCAGTTTATCCCCCACCCGGACGAGCGGTGGCTACACCTTC; size: NA; V: TRBV27; J: TRBJ1-2; D: NA
CDR3: CASSPSPYEQYF; DNA: TGTGCCAGCTCACCATCCCCCTACGAGCAGTACTTC; size: few; V: TRBV18; J: TRBJ2-7; D: NA
CDR3: CSVVGQTNTEAFF; DNA: TGCAGCGTTGTAGGACAGACTAACACTGAAGCTTTCTTT; size: NA; V: TRBV29-1; J: TRBJ1-1; D: NA
CDR3: CASSMGQSYNEQFF; DNA: TGTGCCAGCAGTATGGGACAGTCCTACAATGAGCAGTTCTTC; size: NA; V: TRBV27; J: TRBJ2-1; D: TRBD1
CDR3: CAWSGQAKGIEQYF; DNA: TGTGCCTGGAGTGGACAGGCCAAGGGGATCGAGCAGTACTTC; size: NA; V: TRBV30; J: TRBJ2-7; D: NA
CDR3: CSVEPGYSNEQFF; DNA: TGCAGCGTTGAGCCAGGTTATTCCAATGAGCAGTTCTTC; size: few; V: TRBV29-1; J: TRBJ2-1; D: NA
CDR3: CASSHTGGRTEAFF; DNA: TGTGCCAGCAGTCATACAGGGGGCCGGACTGAAGCTTTCTTT; size: NA; V: TRBV6-6; J: TRBJ1-1; D: TRBD1
CDR3: CASSVGAGDLYGYTF; DNA: TGTGCCAGCAGCGTAGGGGCAGGTGATCTTTATGGCTACACCTTC; size: NA; V: TRBV9; J: TRBJ1-2; D: NA
CDR3: CATSRVGARETQYF; DNA: TGTGCCACCAGCAGAGTAGGGGCCCGAGAGACCCAGTACTTC; size: NA; V: TRBV15; J: TRBJ2-5; D: NA
CDR3: CASSGGTAFF; DNA: TGTGCCAGCAGCGGCGGGACGGCTTTCTTT; size: NA; V: TRBV2; J: TRBJ1-1; D: NA
CDR3: CAWSDTWDYTF; DNA: TGTGCCTGGAGTGATACCTGGGACTACACCTTC; size: NA; V: TRBV30; J: TRBJ1-2; D: NA
CDR3: CAWSVPGPIYEQYF; DNA: TGTGCCTGGAGTGTACCTGGGCCCATATACGAGCAGTACTTC; size: once; V: TRBV30; J: TRBJ2-7; D: NA
CDR3: CASSQGLNEQFF; DNA: TGCGCCAGCAGCCAGGGGCTGAATGAGCAGTTCTTC; size: NA; V: TRBV4-1; J: TRBJ2-1; D: NA
CDR3: CASSVGGSSYEQYF; DNA: TGTGCCAGCAGCGTAGGTGGTAGCTCCTACGAGCAGTACTTC; size: NA; V: TRBV9; J: TRBJ2-7; D: NA
CDR3: CASSTLAGGLDEQFF; DNA: TGTGCCAGCAGCACTTTAGCGGGGGGGCTTGATGAGCAGTTCTTC; size: NA; V: TRBV9; J: TRBJ2-1; D: TRBD2
CDR3: CASSIGQGNTEAFF; DNA: TGTGCCAGTAGTATTGGACAGGGTAACACTGAAGCTTTCTTT; size: NA; V: TRBV19; J: TRBJ1-1; D: TRBD1
CDR3: CASMPGRTGLTDTQYF; DNA: TGTGCCAGCATGCCGGGGAGGACAGGGCTCACAGATACGCAGTATTTT; size: NA; V: TRBV9; J: TRBJ2-3; D: TRBD1
CDR3: CASSLGLGINIQYF; DNA: TGTGCCAGCAGCTTAGGGTTGGGGATAAACATTCAGTACTTC; size: NA; V: TRBV13; J: TRBJ2-4; D: NA
CDR3: CASNGQGAVDEQYF; DNA: TGTGCCAGTAATGGACAGGGGGCGGTAGACGAGCAGTACTTC; size: few; V: TRBV2; J: TRBJ2-7; D: TRBD1
CDR3: CASSVGTANYGYTF; DNA: TGTGCCAGCAGCGTAGGGACAGCCAACTATGGCTACACCTTC; size: NA; V: TRBV13; J: TRBJ1-2; D: TRBD1
CDR3: CASSPGQAPSGANVLTF; DNA: TGCGCCAGCAGCCCTGGACAAGCCCCCTCTGGGGCCAACGTCCTGACTTTC; size: few; V: TRBV5-1; J: TRBJ2-6; D: NA
CDR3: CASSQGTTEAFF; DNA: TGTGCCAGCAGTCAGGGGACGACTGAAGCTTTCTTT; size: NA; V: TRBV27; J: TRBJ1-1; D: NA
CDR3: CAWIRMNTEAFF; DNA: TGTGCCTGGATTCGAATGAACACTGAAGCTTTCTTT; size: NA; V: TRBV30; J: TRBJ1-1; D: NA
CDR3: CASSFDSYEQYF; DNA: TGCGCCAGCAGCTTCGACAGCTACGAGCAGTACTTC; size: NA; V: TRBV5-1; J: TRBJ2-7; D: NA
CDR3: CAWGPPEATSYGYTF; DNA: TGTGCCTGGGGCCCTCCTGAGGCAACCTCCTATGGCTACACCTTC; size: NA; V: TRBV30; J: TRBJ1-2; D: NA
CDR3: CSVAPADGDGYTF; DNA: TGCAGCGTTGCTCCGGCCGACGGTGATGGCTACACCTTC; size: few; V: TRBV29-1; J: TRBJ1-2; D: NA
CDR3: CSVVTRTNTEAFF; DNA: TGCAGCGTTGTAACCCGGACGAACACTGAAGCTTTCTTT; size: NA; V: TRBV29-1; J: TRBJ1-1; D: NA
CDR3: CASSLGGRNTEAFF; DNA: TGTGCCAGCAGTTTAGGGGGTAGGAACACTGAAGCTTTCTTT; size: NA; V: TRBV27; J: TRBJ1-1; D: NA
CDR3: CASSFPGNYEQYF; DNA: TGCGCCAGCAGCTTCCCAGGTAACTACGAGCAGTACTTC; size: NA; V: TRBV5-1; J: TRBJ2-7; D: NA
CDR3: CASSWTGGPSYNEQFF; DNA: TGCGCCAGCAGCTGGACGGGGGGGCCCTCCTACAATGAGCAGTTCTTC; size: NA; V: TRBV5-1; J: TRBJ2-1; D: TRBD2
CDR3: CASSRLNTEAFF; DNA: TGTGCCAGCAGTAGACTGAACACTGAAGCTTTCTTT; size: NA; V: TRBV25-1; J: TRBJ1-1; D: NA
CDR3: CASSLATSGTDTQYF; DNA: TGTGCCAGCAGTTTGGCGACTAGCGGCACAGATACGCAGTATTTT; size: NA; V: TRBV13; J: TRBJ2-3; D: TRBD2
CDR3: CASQRGRGNTEAFF; DNA: TGCGCCAGCCAAAGGGGTCGAGGTAACACTGAAGCTTTCTTT; size: NA; V: TRBV4-1; J: TRBJ1-1; D: NA
CDR3: CASSLEQLQYEQYF; DNA: TGCGCCAGCAGCTTGGAACAGCTTCAGTACGAGCAGTACTTC; size: NA; V: TRBV5-1; J: TRBJ2-7; D: NA
CDR3: CSVEGRLVGGASYGYTF; DNA: TGCAGCGTTGAAGGGCGACTGGTGGGGGGCGCCTCCTATGGCTACACCTTC; size: NA; V: TRBV29-1; J: TRBJ1-2; D: NA
CDR3: CASITGHLNYGYTF; DNA: TGTGCCAGCATAACGGGACACTTAAACTATGGCTACACCTTC; size: few; V: TRBV2; J: TRBJ1-2; D: NA
CDR3: CASSAGPSYEQYF; DNA: TGTGCCAGCAGCGCAGGCCCGTCCTACGAGCAGTACTTC; size: NA; V: TRBV27; J: TRBJ2-7; D: NA
CDR3: CAWVKGATGDFSYEQYF; DNA: TGTGCCTGGGTGAAGGGGGCCACAGGGGACTTCTCCTACGAGCAGTACTTC; size: few; V: TRBV30; J: TRBJ2-7; D: NA
CDR3: CASSVFVRGVTDTQYF; DNA: TGCGCCAGCAGCGTCTTCGTTCGCGGAGTCACAGATACGCAGTATTTT; size: NA; V: TRBV5-1; J: TRBJ2-3; D: NA
CDR3: CASSSTTGEDYGYTF; DNA: TGTGCCAGCAGCTCCACGACAGGGGAGGACTATGGCTACACCTTC; size: NA; V: TRBV13; J: TRBJ1-2; D: TRBD1
CDR3: CASSADSYEQYF; DNA: TGCGCCAGCAGCGCCGACTCCTACGAGCAGTACTTC; size: once; V: TRBV5-1; J: TRBJ2-7; D: NA
CDR3: CASSFRSGSEGYTF; DNA: TGCGCCAGCAGCTTCCGCTCAGGGTCAGAAGGCTACACCTTC; size: NA; V: TRBV4-1; J: TRBJ1-2; D: NA
CDR3: CASSHNYGRQEETQYF; DNA: TGTGCCAGCAGCCATAACTATGGGCGGCAGGAAGAGACCCAGTACTTC; size: few; V: TRBV7-8; J: TRBJ2-5; D: NA
CDR3: CASSLPPEAAGATNSYNEQFF; DNA: TGCGCCAGCAGCCTGCCCCCCGAGGCAGCGGGTGCGACTAACTCCTACAATGAGCAGTTCTTC; size: few; V: TRBV4-1; J: TRBJ2-1; D: NA
CDR3: CASSLGRTAYGYTF; DNA: TGCGCCAGCAGCTTGGGGAGGACCGCCTATGGCTACACCTTC; size: NA; V: TRBV5-1; J: TRBJ1-2; D: NA
CDR3: CAWSVRTGASPYGYTF; DNA: TGTGCCTGGAGTGTTAGGACCGGGGCTTCCCCCTATGGCTACACCTTC; size: NA; V: TRBV30; J: TRBJ1-2; D: NA
CDR3: CASSLGRWAYEQYF; DNA: TGTGCCAGCAGCTTGGGACGGTGGGCCTACGAGCAGTACTTC; size: NA; V: TRBV11-3; J: TRBJ2-7; D: NA
CDR3: CASSLEAAYEQYF; DNA: TGCGCCAGCAGCTTGGAGGCAGCCTACGAGCAGTACTTC; size: NA; V: TRBV5-1; J: TRBJ2-7; D: NA
CDR3: CASSSETGIAETQYF; DNA: TGTGCCAGCAGTTCCGAAACAGGGATCGCAGAGACCCAGTACTTC; size: once; V: TRBV6-5; J: TRBJ2-5; D: NA
CDR3: CATLVAQETQYF; DNA: TGTGCCACCTTGGTGGCTCAAGAGACCCAGTACTTC; size: NA; V: TRBV10-3; J: TRBJ2-5; D: NA
CDR3: CASSPRDSKNTEAFF; DNA: TGTGCCAGCAGTCCCCGGGACAGTAAGAACACTGAAGCTTTCTTT; size: few; V: TRBV2; J: TRBJ1-1; D: TRBD1